This TCR beta chain was profiled in a study of neurological immune-mediated disorders. The wider study: There were around 35 multiple sclerosis patients; around 30 were relapsing-remitting and 3 were secondary progressive.

The CDR3 totals 15 residues. The V and J ends lost 1 base and 3 bases respectively, with 9 bases between them. This clonotype was recorded at least ten times. The cDNA came from 5'RACE, which used 10-nucleotide random UMIs. In TCRdb, the 5' RACE reads were re-called with MiXCR into one record per CDR3 protein. The table shows roughly 71,000 distinct CDR3 sequences, with less than 4% occurring only once. The origin of this receptor is a man under 40 with multiple sclerosis. The rearrangement joins TRBV12-3 or TRBV12-4 to TRBJ1-4; no reliable D call. Specimen: PBMCs. The CDR3 sequence is CASSLVGRSNEKLFF. The CDR3 nucleotides read TGTGCCAGCAGTTTAGTGGGCAGATCTAATGAAAAACTGTTTTTT.